This is a list of T cell receptor beta chains from one sample in a study of siplizumab effects on memory and regulatory T cells. TCRdb keeps only in-frame clones here, not all; method: immunoSEQ multiplex PCR. The table records approximately 120,000 clones, approximately 92% of them present only once. Sequencing input: non-Treg CD4+ T cells sorted from blood. These receptors were collected from a human donor in good health. CDR3s leave out the opening cysteine and the closing phenylalanine or tryptophan.

v_call cdr3_aa
TRBV18 ASSPAAGPYGYT
TRBV19 ASSIDRTATEAF
TRBV7-9 ASSYSPGQGLGRTV
TRBV4-3 ASSQVQGVSNTIY
TRBV10-3 AISESASGEGMDGYT
TRBV28 ASSLNLNTGELF
TRBV7-3 ASSLSGGAPGELF
TRBV5-1 ASSPGRTGAYNEQF
TRBV30 AWSRAGGPADTQY
TRBV18 ASSPGQGATDTQY
TRBV2 ASKGSQSAQH
TRBV7-8 ASSSVSSNTEAF
TRBV18 ASSPLEGNTEAF
TRBV7-2 ASAAGIGTDTQY
TRBV2 ASSRGLAAQETQY
TRBV28 ASSDPGSRMMNTEAF
TRBV6-5 ASVSQGARLGYT
TRBV2 ASNLQGNYGYT
TRBV14 ASSQNYRGRLLSEAF
TRBV12-5 ASGLPNRVGYGYT
TRBV6-5 ATRGIRNTEAF
TRBV11-2 ASSQGQGAVSEQF
TRBV5-1 ASSKGLASTDTQY
TRBV7-2 ASSRKTGDNYGYT
TRBV30 AYLWRGRSEQY
TRBV29-1 SGTDSPYEQY
TRBV7-3 ASSGTSDTQY
TRBV28 ASIDTRNYEQY
TRBV6-5 ASSYGGVYNEQF
TRBV11-2 ASGPQWGNEQF
TRBV11-1 ASSPILGNTEAF
TRBV7-9 ASSLAQSTNSPLH
TRBV20-1 SAEGEGLF
TRBV6-6 ASSYRDGSYEQY
TRBV6-4 ASRITTDGADSNQPQH
TRBV4-1 ASSQDLVESPLH
TRBV5-5 ASSLMADSNQPQH
TRBV6-5 ASSYGERRTQY
TRBV4-2 ASSPLRGHDTQY
TRBV5-4 ASSSAGDTYNEQF
TRBV27 ASSLQFRGANTEAF
TRBV6-5 ASSYWGTDSPLH
TRBV5-4 ASSPGGATNSPLH
TRBV9 ASSPQPGRIDMGYT
TRBV5-1 ASSRTGNGNQPQH
TRBV7-2 ASSLVTGNNSPLH
TRBV5-6 ASSSLTGTPSYEQY
TRBV7-2 ASMLTRDLNTEAF
TRBV6-6 ASRPRGNYGYT
TRBV5-1 ASSLGGSEQF
TRBV6-1 ASSVGDANTEAF
TRBV6-1 ASSPGGETQY
TRBV6-5 ASSPDIFSNQPQH